The 27 T cell receptor beta chains below come from one sample, sequenced in a study of blood T cell repertoires in COVID-19. The method was immunoSEQ multiplex PCR; TCRdb's version includes in-frame clones alone and lacks a portion of them. The sample lists fewer than 200,000 clones; around four fifths were seen once. The sequenced sample was PBMCs or T cells enriched from blood (not recorded which). These receptors all stem from a woman aged 45-65 years in a cohort exposed to, infected with or recovered from COVID-19 (not recorded which).

This clone has just one count. The chain links TRBV30 to TRBJ1-2; D unresolved. Trimming pared 2 bases from V and 2 bases from J, leaving 9 bases between. The CDR3 runs 13 residues. The germline CDR1 and CDR2 sequences are GTSNPN and SVGIG (reference sequence). The CDR3 is CAWSRLRNYGYTF. The DNA of the CDR3 is TGTGCCTGGAGTCGGCTGAGGAACTATGGCTACACCTTC.

J is TRBJ2-3 and V is TRBV27, with 7 bases matching TRBD2. Germline V gene data show CDR1 as MNHEY and CDR2 as SMNVEV (reference sequence). The CDR3 is 13 residues long. The trim removed 1 base at V and 6 bases at J, leaving 1 base unmatched. The CDR3: CASSLYGGDTQYF. DNA for the CDR3: TGTGCCAGCAGTTTATACGGGGGGGATACGCAGTATTTT.

The chain's CDR3 is CASSLPEGQPFNYGYTF. CDR3 coding DNA: TGTGCCAGCAGCTTACCGGAGGGACAGCCCTTTAACTATGGCTACACCTTC. The rearrangement joins TRBV7-2 to TRBJ1-2; 7 bases match TRBD1. Looked up from germline, CDR1 is SGHTA and CDR2 is FQGNSA. V was clipped by 2 bases and J by 1 base; unmatched bases: 10. The CDR3 runs to 17 residues. The variable domain in full, completed from reference TRBV7-2 and TRBJ1-2, reads GAGVSQSPSNKVTEKGKDVELRCDPISGHTALYWYRQSLGQGLEFLIYFQGNSAPDKSGLPSDRFSAERTGGSVSTLTIQRTQQEDSAVYLCASSLPEGQPFNYGYTFGSGTRLTVV.

The rearrangement uses TRBV28 and TRBJ1-2; D unresolved. Germline V gene sequence: CDR1 MDHEN, CDR2 SYDVKM. The CDR3 loop spans 14 amino acids. V was trimmed by 4 bases and J by 3 bases, leaving 12 bases between them. CDR3 sequence: CASSSTIGYYGYTF. Written as DNA, the CDR3 is TGTGCCAGCAGTTCAACAATCGGGTACTATGGCTACACCTTC.

This sequence joins TRBV9 and TRBJ2-1; 7 positions agree with TRBD2. CDR1 SGDLS and CDR2 YYNGEE come from the germline V gene. This CDR3 has 17 residues. The junction had 9 bases not matched to a gene; V was cut back by 0 bases and J by 3 bases. In DNA form, the CDR3 reads TGTGCCAGCAGCGTAGACCAAGCGGGATCGGGCTACAATGAGCAGTTCTTC. Its protein is CASSVDQAGSGYNEQFF.

This chain links TRBV10-3 with TRBJ2-7; the match to TRBD1 covers 8 bases. The ends lost 5 bases at V and 2 bases at J; junction bases unmatched: 8. The germline gives CDR1 ENHRY, CDR2 SYGVKD. The CDR3 is 15 residues long. CDR3 bases: TGTGCCATCAGTTCAGGACAGGGAGAGGCCTACGAGCAGTACTTC. Encoded protein: CAISSGQGEAYEQYF.

The chain has TRBV11-2 and TRBJ2-5; no firm D call. This CDR3 has 15 residues. Germline CDR1 reads SGHAT; CDR2 reads FQNNGV. V was trimmed by 1 base and J by 5 bases, leaving 14 bases between them. The DNA of the CDR3 is TGTGCCAGCAGCTTAGTAGGAGTGACCCCGGAGACCCAGTACTTC. Translating it yields CASSLVGVTPETQYF.

CDR3: CSARVESGNTIYF. CDR3 coding DNA: TGCAGCGCCAGGGTGGAGAGTGGAAACACCATATATTTT. This sequence joins TRBV29-1 and TRBJ1-3, with D possibly TRBD1 on 5 matching bases. The CDR3 is made up of 13 amino acids. The germline gives CDR1 SQVTM, CDR2 ANQGSEA. The ends were cut back, 7 bases at V and 3 bases at J, with 13 bases in the middle.

In its sample, this clone was seen once. The chain joins TRBV11-2 to TRBJ2-2; 12 nucleotides align to TRBD2. This CDR3 is built from 15 residues. In germline, CDR1 is SGHAT, CDR2 FQNNGV. Losses at the gene ends were 6 bases for V and 8 bases for J; bases not matched to a gene: 7. CDR3 amino acids: CASRVTSGSFGELFF. The CDR3 DNA reads TGTGCCAGCAGGGTGACTAGCGGGAGTTTTGGGGAGCTGTTTTTT.

This clone was counted only a few times. The same CDR3 is also encoded by other DNA sequences in this sample. The chain joins TRBV9 to TRBJ1-3; D remains unclear. This CDR3 region has 12 residues. CDR1 and CDR2 (germline): SGDLS, YYNGEE. The ends were cut back, 4 bases at V and 4 bases at J, with 6 bases in the middle. In nucleotides, the CDR3 is TGTGCCAGCAGCCCCCGGGGAAACACCATATATTTT. Translating it yields CASSPRGNTIYF.

The V call is TRBV7-2, the J call TRBJ2-1; TRBD2 matches 8 bases. Germline loops: CDR1 SGHTA, CDR2 FQGNSA. Trimming removed 1 base from V and 7 bases from J; junction bases left unmatched: 6. This CDR3 comprises 15 residues. CDR3 sequence reads: CASSLGGGLANEQFF. The CDR3 bases are TGTGCCAGCAGCTTAGGGGGCGGACTAGCTAATGAGCAGTTCTTC.

This clone was found once. This chain connects TRBV7-9 to TRBJ2-1; weak D call: TRBD2 (5 bases). Trimming pared 7 bases from V and 0 bases from J, leaving 10 bases between. The CDR3 runs to 14 residues. Germline CDR1 reads SEHNR; CDR2 reads FQNEAQ (reference sequence). The CDR3 DNA reads TGTGCCAGCATAGGGAGACGCTCCTACAATGAGCAGTTCTTC. Translating gives CASIGRRSYNEQFF.

This clone was found a few times. The chain recombines TRBV11-3 with TRBJ2-2, with D unresolved. Germline V gene lookup returns CDR1 SGHNT and CDR2 YENEEA. The CDR3 runs 13 residues. The V gene lost 2 bases and the J gene lost 7 bases, with 8 bases spanning the gap. CDR3 amino acids: CASSLQAHGELFF. The CDR3 region has the DNA TGTGCCAGCAGCTTACAGGCGCACGGGGAGCTGTTTTTT. The full variable domain, completed using reference TRBV11-3 and TRBJ2-2, is EAGVVQSPRYKIIEKKQPVAFWCNPISGHNTLYWYLQNLGQGPELLIRYENEEAVDDSQLPKDRFSAERLKGVDSTLKIQPAELGDSAVYLCASSLQAHGELFFGEGSRLTVL.

The chain joins TRBV11-1 to TRBJ2-1; 8 bases fit TRBD2. V lost 4 bases, J lost 3 bases, and 8 bases stayed unmatched. The CDR3 consists of 16 residues. Germline V gene sequence: CDR1 SGHAT, CDR2 FQDESV (reference sequence). CDR3 nucleotide sequence: TGTGCCAGCAGCTCGCCACAGCGGGGGTTCTACAATGAGCAGTTCTTC. This codes for CASSSPQRGFYNEQFF.

This chain joins TRBV9 and TRBJ1-3; 7 nucleotides line up with TRBD1. CDR1 and CDR2 (germline): SGDLS, YYNGEE. This CDR3 has 15 residues. The V and J ends lost 2 bases and 2 bases, in that order; junction bases with no gene match: 4. As DNA, the CDR3 is TGTGCCAGCAGCGTTTTTGGACAGGCTGGAAACACCATATATTTT. This translates into CASSVFGQAGNTIYF.

The table lists this clone with a few counts. The chain joins TRBV14 to TRBJ1-4; TRBD1 is a possible D gene (6 bases). The CDR3 totals 16 residues. Germline lookup yields CDR1 SGHDN and CDR2 FVKESK. The V gene lost 1 base and the J gene lost 3 bases, with 12 bases spanning the gap. The CDR3 loop reads CASSQVSGAANEKLFF. CDR3 sequence (DNA): TGTGCCAGCAGCCAAGTATCAGGGGCAGCTAATGAAAAACTGTTTTTT.

The V gene is TRBV24-1, the J gene TRBJ2-1; 7 nucleotides match TRBD2. Trimming removed 0 bases from V and 10 bases from J; junction bases left unmatched: 11. Germline-derived CDR1 and CDR2 are KGHDR and SFDVKD. The CDR3 sequence is 16 residues long. The CDR3 sequence is CATSDLTGELGGEQFF. The CDR3 DNA reads as TGTGCCACCAGTGATTTGACGGGAGAACTCGGGGGGGAGCAGTTCTTC.

V and J are TRBV6-5 and TRBJ2-3; TRBD2 might be the D (6 bases). The CDR3 consists of 15 residues. Trimming removed 7 bases from V and 1 base from J, with 15 bases in between. Germline V gives CDR1 MNHEY, CDR2 SVGAGI. The CDR3: CASTIFSGGTDTQYF. In DNA, the CDR3 is TGTGCCAGCACGATATTTAGCGGAGGCACAGATACGCAGTATTTT.

This chain uses TRBV7-9 with TRBJ2-1; TRBD1 might be the D (6 bases). This CDR3 comprises 16 residues. CDR1 is SEHNR, CDR2 FQNEAQ, per germline (reference sequence). V was pared by 0 bases and J by 6 bases, with 15 bases between. Written as DNA, the CDR3 is TGTGCCAGCAGCTTAGCTTGGTCAGGGGACCTCAATGAGCAGTTCTTC. Its translation is CASSLAWSGDLNEQFF.

J is TRBJ1-4 and V is TRBV2, with D unresolved. The CDR3 extends over 14 amino acids. Germline V lookup: CDR1 SNHLY, CDR2 FYNNEI. Trimming stripped 3 bases from V and 4 bases from J, with 9 bases between. CDR3 bases: TGTGCCAGCAGTGATTTGGGCCTTAATGAAAAACTGTTTTTT. It specifies CASSDLGLNEKLFF. Together with reference TRBV2 and TRBJ1-4, the CDR3 gives the full variable domain: EPEVTQTPSHQVTQMGQEVILRCVPISNHLYFYWYRQILGQKVEFLVSFYNNEISEKSEIFDDQFSVERPDGSNFTLKIRSTKLEDSAMYFCASSDLGLNEKLFFGSGTQLSVL.

This clone was observed a handful of times. The chain combines TRBV27 with TRBJ2-7, with 8 bases identical to TRBD2. CDR1 and CDR2 from the germline V gene are MNHEY and SMNVEV (reference sequence). Trimming at V came to 0 bases and at J to 3 bases, leaving 4 bases not matched to a gene. The CDR3 is made up of 15 amino acids. The CDR3 DNA sequence: TGTGCCAGCAGTTTATCTAGCGGGAACAACTACGAGCAGTACTTC. Translation gives CASSLSSGNNYEQYF.

This CDR3 is CSASKRGISYEQYF. The CDR3 nucleotides read TGCAGTGCTAGTAAACGGGGGATCTCCTACGAGCAGTACTTC. V and J are TRBV20-1 and TRBJ2-7, with TRBD2 as a possible D gene (6 bases). V gave up 3 bases and J gave up 0 bases, with 12 bases separating them. The CDR3 sequence is 14 residues long. The germline CDR1 and CDR2 sequences are DFQATT and SNEGSKA (reference sequence).

The J gene is TRBJ1-4, the V gene TRBV19, with TRBD1 matching 7 bases. The CDR3 consists of 14 residues. Germline CDR1 and CDR2: LNHDA and SQIVND (reference sequence). J gave up 8 bases and V 4 bases, and 7 bases lay outside the gene matches. This chain's CDR3 is CASSTTGITEKLFF. Written as DNA, the CDR3 is TGTGCCAGTAGTACGACAGGGATTACCGAAAAACTGTTTTTT.

The chain couples TRBV24-1 to TRBJ2-1; 12 positions agree with TRBD1. Looked up from germline, CDR1 is KGHDR and CDR2 is SFDVKD. Losses at the gene ends were 3 bases for V and 8 bases for J; bases not matched to a gene: 7. The CDR3 loop spans 16 amino acids. CDR3 sequence reads: CATSDTPGQGAYEQFF. The CDR3 DNA is TGTGCCACCAGTGATACACCGGGACAGGGGGCTTATGAGCAGTTCTTC.

The chain uses TRBV28 and TRBJ2-7; TRBD2 matches 7 bases. This CDR3 comprises 14 residues. V dropped 6 bases and J dropped 7; count of bases not matched to a gene: 12. Germline V CDR1 and CDR2: MDHEN, SYDVKM. CDR3 nucleotides: TGTGCCAGCAGGGGCCTGGGAGGGGCTCGGGAGCAGTACTTC. Translated: CASRGLGGAREQYF.

The gene calls are TRBV27 and TRBJ2-6; D remains unclear. The CDR3 has 15 residues. The ends were cut back, 5 bases at V and 2 bases at J, with 10 bases in the middle. Germline V CDR1 and CDR2: MNHEY, SMNVEV (reference sequence). The CDR3 loop is CASSKDTAGANVLTF. The CDR3 DNA follows: TGTGCCAGCAGTAAAGACACAGCTGGGGCCAACGTCCTGACTTTC.

The chain combines TRBV2 with TRBJ1-2; D is uncertain. The CDR3 has 14 amino acids. The V and J ends lost 3 bases and 4 bases respectively, with 12 bases between them. Per germline, CDR1 SNHLY and CDR2 FYNNEI. In DNA form, the CDR3 reads TGTGCCAGCAGTGAGTTAAGCCCTAGCTATGGCTACACCTTC. This gives the protein CASSELSPSYGYTF. Together with reference TRBV2 and TRBJ1-2, the CDR3 gives the full variable domain: EPEVTQTPSHQVTQMGQEVILRCVPISNHLYFYWYRQILGQKVEFLVSFYNNEISEKSEIFDDQFSVERPDGSNFTLKIRSTKLEDSAMYFCASSELSPSYGYTFGSGTRLTVV.